This T cell receptor beta chain came from a study of T cell responses to AZD1222 COVID-19 vaccine. Overall study context: Combined were second doses at about 4 or about 12 weeks. Study conclusions and caveats: The study sampled repertoires only after the peak T cell response. Females outnumbered males among donors, who were mostly white British; clonal diversity was possibly underestimated.

Germline CDR1 MNHEY, CDR2 SVGAGI. The CDR3 is 15 residues long. Trimming shortened V by 8 bases and J by 5 bases, and 21 bases separated the two germline ends. Assay used: immunoSEQ multiplex PCR; TCRdb lists only in-frame clones, some missing. The sample shows about 130,000 clones, about 93% of them seen only once. As for this clone: Its specificity is not known.

This chain links TRBV6-5 with TRBJ1-2; D uncertain. This receptor was identified in an adult in good health. Here the sequenced sample was peripheral blood, taken on day 0 of AZD1222 vaccination. CDR3 in DNA: TGTGCCAGCCATTCCGGTTTCTCCACACTATATGGCTACACCTTC. Translation: CASHSGFSTLYGYTF.